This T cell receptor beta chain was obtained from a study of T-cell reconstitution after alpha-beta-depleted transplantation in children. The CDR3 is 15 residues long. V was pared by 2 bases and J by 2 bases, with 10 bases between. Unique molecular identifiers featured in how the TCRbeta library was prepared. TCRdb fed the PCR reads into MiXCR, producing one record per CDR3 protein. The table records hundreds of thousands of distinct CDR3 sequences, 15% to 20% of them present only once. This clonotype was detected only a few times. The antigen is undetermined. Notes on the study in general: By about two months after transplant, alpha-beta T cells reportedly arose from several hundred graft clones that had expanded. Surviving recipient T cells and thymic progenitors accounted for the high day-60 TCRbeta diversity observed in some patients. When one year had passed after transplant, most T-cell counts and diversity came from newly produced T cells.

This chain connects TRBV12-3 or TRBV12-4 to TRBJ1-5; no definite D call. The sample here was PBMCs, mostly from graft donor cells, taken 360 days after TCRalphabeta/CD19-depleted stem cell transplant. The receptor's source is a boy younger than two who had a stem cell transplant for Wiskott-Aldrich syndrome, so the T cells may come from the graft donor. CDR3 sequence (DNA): TGTGCCAGCAGTTTAAGGGAGGTGGGCAATCAGCCCCAGCATTTT. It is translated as CASSLREVGNQPQHF.